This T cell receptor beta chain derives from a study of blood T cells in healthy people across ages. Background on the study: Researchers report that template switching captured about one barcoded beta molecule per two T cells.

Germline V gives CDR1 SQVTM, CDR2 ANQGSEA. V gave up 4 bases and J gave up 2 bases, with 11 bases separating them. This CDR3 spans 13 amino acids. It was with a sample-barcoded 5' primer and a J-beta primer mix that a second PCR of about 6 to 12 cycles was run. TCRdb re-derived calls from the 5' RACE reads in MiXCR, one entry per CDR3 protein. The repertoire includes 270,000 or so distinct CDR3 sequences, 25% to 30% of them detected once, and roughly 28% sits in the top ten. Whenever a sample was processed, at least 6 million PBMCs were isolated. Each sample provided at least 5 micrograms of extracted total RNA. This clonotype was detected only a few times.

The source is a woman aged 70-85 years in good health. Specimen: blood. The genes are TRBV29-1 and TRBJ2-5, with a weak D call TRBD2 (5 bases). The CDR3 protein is CSVAFGVQETQYF. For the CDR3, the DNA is TGCAGCGTTGCGTTCGGGGTACAAGAGACCCAGTACTTC.